This T cell receptor beta chain stems from a study of beta chain features in type 1 diabetes. Points on this clone: Its antigen is currently unknown.

The investigators reverse transcribed all of the isolated RNA, so they sequenced expressed TCRB transcripts. TCRdb's copy holds only in-frame clones and misses some; the assay was immunoSEQ multiplex PCR. The sample lists hundreds of thousands of clones, around a sixth occurring once. The CDR3 extends over 16 amino acids. Trimming removed 4 bases from V and 7 bases from J; junction bases left unmatched: 11. Germline CDR1 and CDR2: SGHNT and YYREEE (reference sequence). Study-level points and caveats: Whether TCRB rearrangement is influenced by HLA type went unresolved here.

The source material was naive CD4+ T cells from blood. This chain uses TRBV5-4 with TRBJ1-2, with 12 nucleotides matching TRBD1. The receptor was isolated from a man aged 18 to 29 in good health. DNA for the CDR3: TGTGCCAGCAGCCCGTTTCCGGGACAGGGGGCTATTGGCTACACCTTC. This codes for CASSPFPGQGAIGYTF.